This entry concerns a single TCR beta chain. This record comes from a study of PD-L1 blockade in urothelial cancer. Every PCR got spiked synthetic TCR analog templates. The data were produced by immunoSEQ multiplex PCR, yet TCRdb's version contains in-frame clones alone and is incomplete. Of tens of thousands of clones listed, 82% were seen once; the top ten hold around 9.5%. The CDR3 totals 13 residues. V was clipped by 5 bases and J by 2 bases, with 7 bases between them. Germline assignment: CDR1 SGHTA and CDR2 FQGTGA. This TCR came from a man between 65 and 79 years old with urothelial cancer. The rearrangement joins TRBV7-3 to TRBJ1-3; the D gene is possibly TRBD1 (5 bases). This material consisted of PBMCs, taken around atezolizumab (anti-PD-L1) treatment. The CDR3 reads CASSPGTGNTIYF. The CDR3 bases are TGTGCCAGCAGCCCAGGGACTGGAAACACCATATATTTT.